The T cell receptor (beta chain) under discussion was sequenced for a study of beta chain features in type 1 diabetes. Study context: Examined across all samples were roughly 100 million sorted cells. The study, taken as a whole, reports: All four CD4+ subsets from Type 1 diabetes patients carried moderately but significantly shorter TCRB CDR3s. In the patient group, naive, central memory and Treg TCRB repertoires seemed more alike than in the healthy donor group. Cells with high TCR expression could be over-represented by cDNA sequencing.

Germline loops: CDR1 MNHEY, CDR2 SVGAGI. The CDR3 is 14 amino acids. V shed 2 bases and J shed 3 bases, with 8 bases lying between them. Donors contributed one heparinised blood draw apiece, averaging roughly 0.12 L. The whole isolated RNA underwent reverse transcription, so sequencing captured expressed TCRB transcripts. Data came from immunoSEQ multiplex PCR; TCRdb stores just in-frame clones and leaves some out. The sample lists 600,000 or so clones; 11% to 15% were seen once. In the case of this clone: Its antigen is not known.

The rearrangement links TRBV6-5 to TRBJ2-1; possibly TRBD1 for D (5 bases). The sample was naive CD4+ T cells from blood. This clonotype originated in a man younger than 35 with type 1 diabetes. CDR3 loop: CASSYGQGYNEQFF. The CDR3 DNA sequence: TGTGCCAGCAGTTACGGGCAGGGCTACAATGAGCAGTTCTTC.